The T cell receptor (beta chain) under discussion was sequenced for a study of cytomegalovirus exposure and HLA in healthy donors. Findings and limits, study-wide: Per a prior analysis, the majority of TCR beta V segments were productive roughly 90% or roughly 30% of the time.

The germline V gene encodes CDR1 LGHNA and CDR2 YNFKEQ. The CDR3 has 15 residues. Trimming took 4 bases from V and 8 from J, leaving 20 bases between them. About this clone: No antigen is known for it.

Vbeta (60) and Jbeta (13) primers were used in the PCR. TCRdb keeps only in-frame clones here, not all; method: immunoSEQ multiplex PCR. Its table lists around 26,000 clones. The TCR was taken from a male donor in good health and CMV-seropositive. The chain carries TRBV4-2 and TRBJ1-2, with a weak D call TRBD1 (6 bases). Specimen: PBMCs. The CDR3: CASSPGEGQGRGYTF. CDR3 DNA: TGTGCCAGCAGCCCCGGAGAGGGTCAGGGGCGAGGCTACACCTTC.